Below, 10 T cell receptor beta chains from the same sample are listed, as sequenced in a study of sequential checkpoint blockade in melanoma (dated by TCRdb to the late 2010s). The treatment or condition tag for this specimen amounts to: randomized to nivolumab then ipilimumab (arm A) or the reverse (arm B). Library preparation employed the immunoSEQ multiplex PCR assay. TCRdb provides this immuneACCESS table in a form limited to in-frame rearrangements. Some clones are lacking; in checked studies, under half of them reflect an unresolved V gene, and why the rest are absent is not known. The sample table contains 30,000 or so clones; only one count was recorded for approximately 82% of them. The ten largest clones capture 15% to 20% of the sample. Sequencing used CD8+ T cells sorted from blood (inferred from file names), obtained from a patient given nivolumab and ipilimumab in sequence. These receptors all stem from a human donor with melanoma.

The rearrangement links TRBV7-9 to TRBJ2-1, with D perhaps TRBD2 (6 bases). CDR1 and CDR2 (germline): SEHNR, FQNEAQ (reference sequence). V was shortened by 4 bases and J by 7 bases, with 14 bases between the two germline ends. This CDR3 is 14 amino acids long. The CDR3 nucleotides read TGTGCCAGCAGCTCTCGGCCGGGGGAGAATGAGCAGTTCTTC. Encoded protein: CASSSRPGENEQFF.

The rearrangement links TRBV19 to TRBJ2-7; D call uncertain. Germline CDR1 and CDR2: LNHDA and SQIVND (reference sequence). The CDR3 extends over 13 amino acids. V was pared by 3 bases and J by 0 bases, with 6 bases between. CDR3 DNA: TGTGCCAGTAGTATCACATCCTCCTACGAGCAGTACTTC. Protein: CASSITSSYEQYF.

V gene TRBV13 combines with J gene TRBJ2-2; weak D call: TRBD1 (6 bases). From germline, CDR1 is PRHDT and CDR2 FYEKMQ (reference sequence). The CDR3 runs 14 residues. V lost 5 bases and J lost 3, with 10 bases in between. Here the CDR3 reads CASSPGQYTGELFF. The CDR3 DNA reads as TGTGCCAGCAGCCCCGGACAGTACACCGGGGAGCTGTTTTTT.

The gene calls are TRBV19 and TRBJ2-7, with TRBD1 matching over 7 bases. CDR1 and CDR2 from the germline V gene are LNHDA and SQIVND (reference sequence). The junction had 3 bases not matched to a gene; V was cut back by 9 bases and J by 1 base. This CDR3 contains 12 residues. The CDR3 DNA reads TGTGCCAGCAGGGGGATATCCTACGAGCAGTACTTC. Translated: CASRGISYEQYF. Filled out from reference TRBV19 and TRBJ2-7, the complete variable domain reads DGGITQSPKYLFRKEGQNVTLSCEQNLNHDAMYWYRQDPGQGLRLIYYSQIVNDFQKGDIAEGYSVSREKKESFPLTVTSAQKNPTAFYLCASRGISYEQYFGPGTRLTVT.

V usage is TRBV6-6 and J usage is TRBJ2-7; TRBD1 agrees at 7 bases. The CDR3 contains 13 residues. Germline V CDR1 and CDR2: MNHNY, SVGAGI (reference sequence). Losses at the gene ends were 6 bases for V and 0 bases for J; bases not matched to a gene: 2. CDR3 sequence (DNA): TGTGCCAGCAGCCGACAGGGCTCCTACGAGCAGTACTTC. The encoded protein is CASSRQGSYEQYF.

This chain links TRBV6-5 with TRBJ1-5; D not certain. The CDR3 is made up of 14 amino acids. V was shortened by 6 bases and J by 5 bases, with 14 bases between the two germline ends. Germline CDR1 reads MNHEY; CDR2 reads SVGAGI. The CDR3 loop reads CASSIRDSDQPQHF. As DNA, the CDR3 is TGTGCCAGCAGCATCCGGGATTCCGATCAGCCCCAGCATTTT.

The V gene is TRBV4-1, the J gene TRBJ2-1; 9 bases fit TRBD1. Looked up from germline, CDR1 is MGHRA and CDR2 is YSYEKL. CDR3 length equals 15 residues. Trimming cost V 1 base and J 4 bases; bases outside gene matches: 2. The CDR3, as DNA: TGCGCCAGCAGCCAAGGGGACAGGGAATACAATGAGCAGTTCTTC. Residues: CASSQGDREYNEQFF.

The V gene is TRBV27, the J gene TRBJ2-7; TRBD1 might be the D (6 bases). CDR3 length equals 14 residues. CDR1 and CDR2 (germline): MNHEY, SMNVEV (reference sequence). V was pared by 0 bases and J by 5 bases, with 11 bases between. The CDR3 nucleotides are TGTGCCAGCAGTTTATCGGCAGGGGTTAACGAGCAGTACTTC. This encodes CASSLSAGVNEQYF.

This clone was counted only a few times. This chain links TRBV19 with TRBJ2-1; tentative D call: TRBD2 (6 bases). V was clipped by 3 bases and J by 4 bases, with 7 bases between them. CDR3 size: 13 residues. Per the germline V gene, CDR1 is LNHDA and CDR2 is SQIVND (reference sequence). The CDR3 region has the DNA TGTGCCAGTAGTATCGGGGGTTACAATGAGCAGTTCTTC. Translated: CASSIGGYNEQFF.

The genes are TRBV6-1 and TRBJ1-2, with no clear D. This CDR3 spans 15 amino acids. The V and J ends lost 5 bases and 3 bases respectively, with 16 bases between them. Germline loops: CDR1 MNHNS, CDR2 SASEGT. The CDR3 DNA is TGTGCCAGCAGTTTACGACATTTTGGGCACTATGGCTACACCTTC. Translated, it gives CASSLRHFGHYGYTF.